A selection of T cell receptor beta chains follows, all from one sample in a study of metastatic and nonmetastatic thyroid tumors. TCRdb re-called the PCR reads via MiXCR. The sample consists of around 20,000 clones, around 34% of them appearing once. What was sequenced was tumor tissue. These receptor sequences come from a female donor with papillary thyroid cancer or a benign thyroid nodule (not recorded which). Some clones in this sample may be carry-over from other donors' samples. The CDR3 runs from the conserved cysteine through the conserved F or W. Fields, in order: V gene, clone size, D gene, J gene, CDR3 DNA, CDR3 protein. The D gene is left open where the match is weak. Not all rows give a size; the values are once, few, many and, for expanded clones, a class.

TRBV6-1	few	-	TRBJ1-1	TGTGCCAGCAGTCCGTGGAACACTGAAGCTTTCTTT	CASSPWNTEAFF
TRBV6-1	few	-	TRBJ2-3	TGCGCCAGCCCCGATCTCTGGTATTTT	CASPDLWYF
TRBV19	-	TRBD1	TRBJ1-6	TGTGCCAGTACCGACAGGGGACTCTCCTATAATTCACCCCTCCACTTT	CASTDRGLSYNSPLHF
TRBV9	-	TRBD2	TRBJ2-3	TGTGCCAGCAGCCCGGTTGCGGGAGAGGGAGATACGCAGTATTTT	CASSPVAGEGDTQYF
TRBV6-1	-	-	TRBJ2-6	TGTGCCTGGGGGGCCAACGTCCTGACTTTC	CAWGANVLTF
TRBV10-2	few	-	TRBJ2-7	TGCGCCAGCACCACCGGTTCCTACGAGCAGTACTTC	CASTTGSYEQYF
TRBV6-1	-	-	TRBJ2-2	TGTGCCAGCATGGCGATCACCGGGGAGCTGTTTTTT	CASMAITGELFF
TRBV11-2	-	-	TRBJ2-7	TGTGCCAGCAGCTTACTCAGATACGAGCAGTACTTC	CASSLLRYEQYF
TRBV7-2	-	-	TRBJ2-7	TGTGACAGCAGCCCTCTTATCTACGAGCAGTACTTC	CDSSPLIYEQYF
TRBV28	few	TRBD2	TRBJ2-2	TGTGCCAGCAGTCCCCCGACTAGCGGGATATTCGGGGAGCTGTTTTTT	CASSPPTSGIFGELFF
TRBV9	-	TRBD2	TRBJ2-1	TGTGCCAGCAGCGGATTACTAGCGGCCCCGAACAATGAGCAGTTCTTC	CASSGLLAAPNNEQFF
TRBV5-1	-	TRBD2	TRBJ2-6	TGCGCCAGCAGCTCACTAGCGGGGGGCTCTGGGGCCAACGTCCTGACTTTC	CASSSLAGGSGANVLTF
TRBV6-1	-	TRBD1	TRBJ1-1	TGTGCCAGCATCGGGACAGGGGGTCGGACTGAAGCTTTCTTT	CASIGTGGRTEAFF
TRBV12-3/TRBV12-4	-	TRBD1	TRBJ1-2	TGTGCCAGCAGTTTGGTGACAGGGGTAGGCTACACCTTC	CASSLVTGVGYTF
TRBV10-3	-	-	TRBJ2-7	TGTGCCATCAGCTGGGGACTCGCGGGCGACTACGAGCAGTACTTC	CAISWGLAGDYEQYF
TRBV7-2	-	-	TRBJ1-4	TGTGCCAGCAGCAGACAGGTTAATGAAAAACTGTTTTTT	CASSRQVNEKLFF
TRBV5-8	-	TRBD1	TRBJ1-3	TGTGCCAGCAGCCGACAGGGGACAGGAAACACCATATATTTT	CASSRQGTGNTIYF
TRBV6-2/TRBV6-3	-	TRBD2	TRBJ2-1	TGTGCCAGCAGTTACTCGTTCGGGCTAGCGGGTTCCAATGAGCAGTTCTTC	CASSYSFGLAGSNEQFF
TRBV28	-	-	TRBJ1-2	TGTGCCAGCAGTTTCATAGGAAGGGCTACCTATGGCTACACCTTC	CASSFIGRATYGYTF
TRBV11-2	-	-	TRBJ1-5	TGTGCCAGCAGCTTAGAGGCAGACCAGCCCCAGCATTTT	CASSLEADQPQHF
TRBV6-2/TRBV6-3	-	-	TRBJ2-2	TGTGCCAGCACCCACAACCGGGACACTAACACCGGGGAGCTGTTTTTT	CASTHNRDTNTGELFF
TRBV20-1	-	-	TRBJ2-1	TGCAGTGCTAGAGATGCTCGGGTTGGATCTTACAATGAGCAGTTCTTC	CSARDARVGSYNEQFF
TRBV6-2/TRBV6-3	few	-	TRBJ1-2	TGTGCCAGCAGTTATCTTGGTGGCTACACCTTC	CASSYLGGYTF
TRBV27	few	TRBD2	TRBJ2-1	TGTGCCAGCAGTTGGAGACGGGGACTAGCGGGGCACAATGAGCAGTTCTTC	CASSWRRGLAGHNEQFF
TRBV6-5	-	TRBD1	TRBJ1-3	TGTGCCAGCAGTTACTCGGTGGGACAGGGGAAAGGAAACACCATATATTTT	CASSYSVGQGKGNTIYF
TRBV15	few	-	TRBJ1-3	TGTGCCACCCGGGGGGCCTCTGGAAACACCATATATTTT	CATRGASGNTIYF